The 29 T cell receptor beta chains below all came from one sample that was sequenced in a study of blood T cell repertoires in COVID-19 (TCRdb year 2020). Library preparation used the immunoSEQ multiplex PCR assay. TCRdb carries this immuneACCESS record with in-frame sequences only. Its versions omit some clonotypes, under half of them owing to an unresolved V gene in the studies checked, with the rest unexplained. In all, the sample holds around 310,000 clones, and about nine tenths of those were seen once. The ten largest clones capture about 8.4% of the sample. The material sequenced was PBMCs or T cells enriched from blood (not recorded which). The source of these receptors is a woman aged 25 to 39 who had recovered from COVID-19.

This clone was detected once. The genes are TRBV28 and TRBJ1-1; TRBD1 might be the D (6 bases). This CDR3 has 12 residues. V lost 6 bases and J lost 3, with 8 bases in between. The germline CDR1 and CDR2 sequences are MDHEN and SYDVKM. The CDR3 here is CASRGQYTEAFF. In DNA, the CDR3 is TGTGCCAGCAGAGGACAGTACACTGAAGCTTTCTTT.

This sequence joins TRBV6-5 and TRBJ2-7; TRBD2 agrees at 12 bases. Germline assignment: CDR1 MNHEY and CDR2 SVGAGI. The CDR3 runs 15 residues. V was clipped by 5 bases and J by 1 base; unmatched bases: 3. The CDR3 nucleotides read TGTGCCAGCAGTCCACTAGCGGGAGGATCCTACGAGCAGTACTTC. Translated: CASSPLAGGSYEQYF.

V gene TRBV5-1 combines with J gene TRBJ2-3; a possible D gene is TRBD1 (6 bases). The germline V and J ends were trimmed by 2 bases and 4 bases, with 11 bases remaining between them. CDR3 size: 14 residues. Per germline, CDR1 SGHRS and CDR2 YFSETQ. The CDR3 reads CASSLGGAADTQYF. The CDR3 nucleotides read TGCGCCAGCAGCTTAGGGGGAGCCGCAGATACGCAGTATTTT. Full variable domain (outside the CDR3, taken from reference TRBV5-1 and TRBJ2-3): KAGVTQTPRYLIKTRGQQVTLSCSPISGHRSVSWYQQTPGQGLQFLFEYFSETQRNKGNFPGRFSGRQFSNSRSEMNVSTLELGDSALYLCASSLGGAADTQYFGPGTRLTVL.

Only a few counts were recorded for this clone. V is TRBV18 and J is TRBJ1-2, with a weak D call TRBD1 (6 bases). In germline, CDR1 is KGHSH, CDR2 LQKENI. The V end lost 5 bases, the J end lost 4 bases, and 17 bases lay between the germline ends. The length of the CDR3 is 15 residues. The DNA for the CDR3 is TGTGCCAGCTCAGCAAACCAGGGGTGGTCCTATGGCTACACCTTC. This gives the protein CASSANQGWSYGYTF.

This chain links TRBV5-1 with TRBJ2-7; D is unresolved. Trimming cost V 3 bases and J 6 bases, with 16 bases left between them. This CDR3 region has 14 residues. Germline V gene sequence: CDR1 SGHRS, CDR2 YFSETQ. The CDR3 region is CASSSVSHVSEQYF. CDR3 nucleotide sequence: TGCGCCAGCAGCTCCGTTTCACACGTGTCCGAGCAGTACTTC.

The rearrangement joins TRBV28 to TRBJ2-1; 7 bases fit TRBD2. Germline V gene sequence: CDR1 MDHEN, CDR2 SYDVKM. This CDR3 contains 12 residues. V lost 4 bases to trimming and J lost 9 bases; unmatched junction nucleotides: 3. CDR3 sequence (DNA): TGTGCCAGCAGTTGGGGGGGTGGTGAGCAGTTCTTC. Amino acid sequence: CASSWGGGEQFF.

This chain connects TRBV7-2 to TRBJ2-7; 9 bases fit TRBD1. The CDR3 extends over 16 amino acids. V trimming: 5 bases; J trimming: 7 bases; junction bases outside the gene matches: 15. Germline CDR1 is SGHTA and CDR2 is FQGNSA. CDR3 in amino acids: CASSAGGTGSGREQYF. Written as DNA, the CDR3 is TGTGCCAGCAGCGCTGGAGGGACAGGGAGTGGAAGGGAGCAGTACTTC. The variable domain in full, with the rest retrieved from reference TRBV7-2 and TRBJ2-7, is GAGVSQSPSNKVTEKGKDVELRCDPISGHTALYWYRQSLGQGLEFLIYFQGNSAPDKSGLPSDRFSAERTGGSVSTLTIQRTQQEDSAVYLCASSAGGTGSGREQYFGPGTRLTVT.

The V gene is TRBV18, the J gene TRBJ1-4, with D possibly being TRBD1 (5 bases). V lost 3 bases and J lost 11, with 19 bases in between. The CDR3 spans 15 residues. Looked up from germline, CDR1 is KGHSH and CDR2 is LQKENI. CDR3 sequence: CASSPSDNSLGKLFF. In nucleotides, the CDR3 is TGTGCCAGCTCACCGTCGGACAACAGCCTGGGGAAACTGTTTTTT.

Written as DNA, the CDR3 is TGTGCCATCAGTGAGTCGACCGGGACAGGGGTTCATGGCTACACCTTC. It yields the protein CAISESTGTGVHGYTF. The rearrangement links TRBV10-3 to TRBJ1-2, with 10 bases aligning to TRBD1. J lost 6 bases, V lost 0 bases, and 7 bases had no gene match. This CDR3 is built from 16 residues. Per germline, CDR1 ENHRY and CDR2 SYGVKD.

This rearrangement joins TRBV10-3 to TRBJ1-5, with a possible D match to TRBD1 (6 bases). The CDR3 totals 12 residues. The V and J ends lost 10 bases and 2 bases respectively, with 9 bases between them. Germline V lookup: CDR1 ENHRY, CDR2 SYGVKD. CDR3 sequence (DNA): TGTGCCACGAGACAGGGCAATCAGCCCCAGCATTTT. It is translated as CATRQGNQPQHF.

This chain uses TRBV6-5 with TRBJ2-1; 9 nucleotides match TRBD2. V trimming: 7 bases; J trimming: 7 bases; junction bases outside the gene matches: 8. The CDR3 contains 14 residues. Looked up from germline, CDR1 is MNHEY and CDR2 is SVGAGI. CDR3 DNA: TGTGCCAGCATCCCGAGACTAGCGGCGAATGAGCAGTTCTTC. Its protein product is CASIPRLAANEQFF.

V and J are TRBV2 and TRBJ2-1; 8 bases match TRBD1. This CDR3 has 15 amino acids. With V trimmed by 5 bases and J by 4 bases, 7 bases remained unmatched. Germline V gives CDR1 SNHLY, CDR2 FYNNEI. The CDR3 nucleotides are TGTGCCAGCAGTCACGGACAGGGCCCATACAATGAGCAGTTCTTC. This gives the protein CASSHGQGPYNEQFF. Complete variable domain (other parts from reference TRBV2 and TRBJ2-1): EPEVTQTPSHQVTQMGQEVILRCVPISNHLYFYWYRQILGQKVEFLVSFYNNEISEKSEIFDDQFSVERPDGSNFTLKIRSTKLEDSAMYFCASSHGQGPYNEQFFGPGTRLTVL.

Only a few counts were recorded for this clone. This chain connects TRBV18 to TRBJ1-2, with D possibly matching TRBD1 (5 bases). Germline CDR1 reads KGHSH; CDR2 reads LQKENI. Trimming removed 2 bases from V and 6 bases from J, with 10 bases in between. This CDR3 comprises 13 residues. CDR3 sequence: CASSPGEGNGYTF. The CDR3 DNA is TGTGCCAGCTCACCAGGGGAGGGGAATGGCTACACCTTC.

Here the CDR3 DNA reads TGCGCCAGCAGCTCGGGACAGGGGGATTACGAGCAGTACTTC. This codes for CASSSGQGDYEQYF. The chain has TRBV4-1 and TRBJ2-7; 11 bases map to TRBD1. In germline, CDR1 is MGHRA, CDR2 YSYEKL. The trim removed 5 bases at V and 4 bases at J, leaving 4 bases unmatched. The CDR3 runs to 14 residues.

J is TRBJ1-1 and V is TRBV7-3; 7 positions match TRBD1. CDR1 SGHTA and CDR2 FQGTGA come from the germline V gene. The CDR3 runs to 14 residues. V shed 2 bases and J 1 base; nucleotides not matched to a gene: 1. CDR3 DNA: TGTGCCAGCAGCTTAGGACAGGCGAACACTGAAGCTTTCTTT. Translation gives CASSLGQANTEAFF.

This clone occurred once. The chain carries TRBV13 and TRBJ1-6; 9 nucleotides line up with TRBD1. The V gene end was trimmed by 5 bases and the J gene end by 3 bases; junction bases not matched to a gene: 11. The CDR3 consists of 18 residues. CDR1 and CDR2 (germline): PRHDT, FYEKMQ (reference sequence). The CDR3 DNA follows: TGTGCCAGCAGCCGGGGACAGGGTGGTTTAGGCTATAATTCACCCCTCCACTTT. As protein: CASSRGQGGLGYNSPLHF.

The chain couples TRBV11-2 to TRBJ2-2, with 9 bases fitting TRBD2. The CDR3 spans 17 residues. Germline V CDR1 and CDR2: SGHAT, FQNNGV. Losses at the gene ends were 6 bases for V and 2 bases for J; bases not matched to a gene: 10. For the CDR3, the DNA is TGTGCCAGCAGTCTCCCTCGCGGGAGGGCCAACACCGGGGAGCTGTTTTTT. This sequence encodes CASSLPRGRANTGELFF.

The chain recombines TRBV7-6 with TRBJ1-2; the D gene is possibly TRBD1 (6 bases). With 4 bases removed from V and 9 bases from J, the gap between germline ends came to 18 bases. This CDR3 has 14 amino acids. CDR1 is SGHVS, CDR2 FNYEAQ, per germline. The CDR3 loop is CASSSMTGGSRYTF. CDR3 coding DNA: TGTGCCAGCAGCTCTATGACAGGTGGGAGTCGCTACACCTTC.

The gene calls are TRBV10-2 and TRBJ2-7; 12 positions match TRBD1. Losses at the gene ends were 2 bases for V and 4 bases for J; bases not matched to a gene: 12. CDR3 length equals 18 residues. Per the germline V gene, CDR1 is WSHSY and CDR2 is SAAADI. CDR3 region: CASSERASGTGGVYEQYF. The DNA for the CDR3 is TGCGCCAGCAGTGAGAGGGCTTCCGGGACAGGGGGCGTTTACGAGCAGTACTTC.

V and J are TRBV4-1 and TRBJ2-7; D possibly corresponds to TRBD1 (6 bases). The CDR3 is 15 residues long. Trimming left V 3 bases short and J 4 bases short, with 16 bases between. Germline CDR1 MGHRA, CDR2 YSYEKL. CDR3: CASSHEWARGYEQYF. The CDR3 nucleotides are TGCGCCAGCAGCCACGAGTGGGCCAGGGGTTACGAGCAGTACTTC.

V and J are TRBV11-2 and TRBJ2-1; 7 bases are a match to TRBD2. Germline CDR1 reads SGHAT; CDR2 reads FQNNGV. V shed 2 bases, J shed 9 bases, and the junction held 13 bases outside the gene matches. There are 16 residues in the CDR3. The CDR3 is CASSLSWGRAKGEQFF. The CDR3 DNA sequence: TGTGCCAGCAGCTTATCTTGGGGGAGGGCAAAAGGTGAGCAGTTCTTC.

This chain joins TRBV29-1 and TRBJ1-2; possible D gene TRBD1, 5 bases. The germline V gene has CDR1 SQVTM and CDR2 ANQGSEA. V lost 3 bases and J lost 4, with 12 bases in between. The CDR3 loop spans 13 amino acids. This chain's CDR3 is CSVEETDSYGYTF. The DNA of the CDR3 is TGCAGCGTTGAGGAGACCGACAGCTATGGCTACACCTTC.

This rearrangement joins TRBV7-2 to TRBJ1-1; no clear D. Deletions cut 7 bases from V and 1 base from J, with 10 bases between. Looked up from germline, CDR1 is SGHTA and CDR2 is FQGNSA. The CDR3 extends over 13 amino acids. Written as DNA, the CDR3 is TGTGCCAGCACTATTTTAGCGAACACTGAAGCTTTCTTT. This translates into CASTILANTEAFF.

The table lists this clone with a count of one. This chain links TRBV29-1 with TRBJ1-1; 11 bases match TRBD1. Looked up from germline, CDR1 is SQVTM and CDR2 is ANQGSEA. This CDR3 has 14 amino acids. Unmatched junction bases numbered 8, after V lost 6 bases and J lost 5 bases. CDR3 residues: CSVATGTGGTEAFF. As DNA, the CDR3 is TGCAGCGTGGCTACCGGGACAGGGGGTACTGAAGCTTTCTTT.

This rearrangement joins TRBV19 to TRBJ1-1; TRBD1 is a possible D gene (6 bases). Germline V gives CDR1 LNHDA, CDR2 SQIVND (reference sequence). Trimming took off 2 bases at V and 3 bases at J, with 13 bases between the two ends. The CDR3 totals 15 residues. The CDR3 protein is CASSINRVLDTEAFF. CDR3 nucleotide sequence: TGTGCCAGTAGTATAAACAGGGTATTAGACACTGAAGCTTTCTTT. Full variable domain (outside the CDR3, taken from reference TRBV19 and TRBJ1-1): DGGITQSPKYLFRKEGQNVTLSCEQNLNHDAMYWYRQDPGQGLRLIYYSQIVNDFQKGDIAEGYSVSREKKESFPLTVTSAQKNPTAFYLCASSINRVLDTEAFFGQGTRLTVV.

The CDR3 region is CASSFAADRTQPQHF. The CDR3 DNA follows: TGTGCCAGCAGCTTTGCTGCGGACAGAACCCAGCCCCAGCATTTT. This chain links TRBV7-2 with TRBJ1-5, with a weak D call TRBD1 (6 bases). The CDR3 consists of 15 residues. Germline CDR1 reads SGHTA; CDR2 reads FQGNSA. The V gene lost 3 bases and the J gene lost 7 bases, with 16 bases spanning the gap.

CDR3 protein: CASSLGRTDADEAFF. The CDR3 bases are TGTGCCAGCAGCTTAGGTCGGACAGACGCGGATGAAGCTTTCTTT. The chain couples TRBV7-9 to TRBJ1-1, with D possibly matching TRBD1 (6 bases). V gave up 1 base and J gave up 7 bases, with 16 bases separating them. This CDR3 comprises 15 residues. Germline V gene data show CDR1 as SEHNR and CDR2 as FQNEAQ (reference sequence).

The J gene is TRBJ2-1, the V gene TRBV7-8, with D unresolved. Trimming stripped 8 bases from V and 8 bases from J, with 16 bases between. This CDR3 contains 13 residues. Germline assignment: CDR1 SGHVS and CDR2 FQNEAQ. The CDR3 spells CASQRFPTDEQFF. The DNA for the CDR3 is TGTGCCAGCCAACGATTCCCCACGGATGAGCAGTTCTTC.

This clone was seen a few times. The chain carries TRBV6-5 and TRBJ1-3, with TRBD1 matching 7 bases. There are 15 residues in the CDR3. The junction had 10 bases not matched to a gene; V was cut back by 7 bases and J by 4 bases. The V gene's germline CDR1 is MNHEY and CDR2 SVGAGI. For the CDR3, the DNA is TGTGCCAGCATTATACAGGGGATCGACGGAAACACCATATATTTT. Protein product: CASIIQGIDGNTIYF.